This TCR beta chain was profiled in a study of blood T cell repertoires in COVID-19. TCRdb's table, derived via immunoSEQ multiplex PCR, lists solely in-frame clones and lacks some. The sample shows about 68,000 clones, approximately 86% of them seen only once. V lost 2 bases and J lost 0, with 7 bases in between. CDR1 and CDR2 (germline): SGHAT, FQNNGV. The CDR3 is 15 residues long. The TCR was taken from a woman in her sixties with acute or convalescent COVID-19. The sample comprised peripheral blood. The chain uses TRBV11-2 and TRBJ1-4, with unresolved D. The CDR3 bases are TGTGCCAGCAGCTTAATTCGCGCAACTAATGAAAAACTGTTTTTT. It codes for CASSLIRATNEKLFF. Filled out from reference TRBV11-2 and TRBJ1-4, the complete variable domain reads EAGVAQSPRYKIIEKRQSVAFWCNPISGHATLYWYQQILGQGPKLLIQFQNNGVVDDSQLPKDRFSAERLKGVDSTLKIQPAKLEDSAVYLCASSLIRATNEKLFFGSGTQLSVL.